Described below is a single T cell receptor (beta chain) sequence and its context. This record belongs to a study of cytomegalovirus exposure and HLA in healthy donors. Study context: The approximately 610 first-cohort repertoires shared a platform with the approximately 110 validation repertoires, as reported in a later analysis.

Libraries were prepared by immunoSEQ multiplex PCR; TCRdb keeps only in-frame clonotypes and omits some of them. The data contain 130,000 to 150,000 clones, approximately 92% of them singletons. Per germline, CDR1 MDHEN and CDR2 SYDVKM. V was shortened by 8 bases and J by 3 bases, with 11 bases between the two germline ends. This CDR3 comprises 13 residues. Source material: PBMCs. This receptor was taken from a woman aged 18-29 years in good health and CMV-seropositive. The rearrangement links TRBV28 to TRBJ1-5; no reliable D call. Written as DNA, the CDR3 is TGTGCCAGCTACCCGGGGTACAATCAGCCCCAGCATTTT. This translates into CASYPGYNQPQHF.